These 20 T cell receptor beta chains originate from one sample sequenced in a study of cytomegalovirus exposure and HLA in healthy donors. A multiplex PCR was run with 60 Vbeta primers and 13 Jbeta primers. TCRdb's copy holds only in-frame clones and misses some; the assay was immunoSEQ multiplex PCR. The sample has over 150,000 clones, more than 70% seen once; the top ten hold around 0.41%. The specimen sequenced was PBMCs. Source of these receptors: a boy between 2 and 10 years old in good health and CMV-seronegative.

This rearrangement joins TRBV7-9 to TRBJ2-2; the D is unclear. The V end lost 5 bases, the J end lost 0 bases, and 10 bases lay between the germline ends. This CDR3 has 15 amino acids. CDR1 is SEHNR and CDR2 is FQNEAQ in the germline V gene (reference sequence). CDR3 amino acids: CASSPTSANTGELFF. The CDR3 nucleotides are TGTGCCAGCAGCCCCACAAGCGCGAACACCGGGGAGCTGTTTTTT.

This chain connects TRBV12-5 to TRBJ2-1, with 9 bases identical to TRBD2. There are 15 residues in the CDR3. Germline V CDR1 and CDR2: LGHNT, FRNRAP. Trimming at V came to 5 bases and at J to 7 bases, leaving 9 bases not matched to a gene. The CDR3 bases are TGTGCTAGTGGTCTCCTAGCGGGGTCTTTGAATGAGCAGTTCTTC. As protein: CASGLLAGSLNEQFF.

The V and J genes are TRBV19 and TRBJ2-1; no reliable D call. The V end lost 5 bases, the J end lost 8 bases, and 7 bases lay between the germline ends. The CDR3 is made up of 11 amino acids. The germline V gene encodes CDR1 LNHDA and CDR2 SQIVND (reference sequence). The CDR3 region has the DNA TGTGCCAGTAGTGAGTTCGATGAGCAGTTCTTC. Amino acids: CASSEFDEQFF.

The DNA of the CDR3 is TGTGCCAGCTCACTAGGGGCCGTGAACACTGAAGCTTTCTTT. Its protein is CASSLGAVNTEAFF. The chain links TRBV18 to TRBJ1-1; possible D gene TRBD1, 5 bases. The CDR3 length is 14 residues. Trimming shortened V by 4 bases and J by 0 bases, and 9 bases separated the two germline ends. The V gene's germline CDR1 is KGHSH and CDR2 LQKENI.

This rearrangement joins TRBV5-6 to TRBJ2-5; 7 nucleotides align to TRBD1. Germline V gene sequence: CDR1 SGHDT, CDR2 YYEEEE. The CDR3 covers 15 residues. J gave up 1 base and V 0 bases, and 3 bases lay outside the gene matches. CDR3 DNA sequence: TGTGCCAGCAGCTTGGGGTGGGACAGCCAAGAGACCCAGTACTTC. It codes for CASSLGWDSQETQYF.

This rearrangement joins TRBV19 to TRBJ2-7; D unclear. Germline CDR1 is LNHDA and CDR2 is SQIVND (reference sequence). The CDR3 totals 13 residues. V lost 5 bases to trimming and J lost 3 bases, with 11 bases between them. The CDR3 DNA is TGTGCCAGTAGTGTGGGCTTGCGCTACGAGCAGTACTTC. Its translation: CASSVGLRYEQYF. The whole variable domain, filled in from reference TRBV19 and TRBJ2-7, reads DGGITQSPKYLFRKEGQNVTLSCEQNLNHDAMYWYRQDPGQGLRLIYYSQIVNDFQKGDIAEGYSVSREKKESFPLTVTSAQKNPTAFYLCASSVGLRYEQYFGPGTRLTVT.

The sample holds one count of this clone. This chain joins TRBV12-5 and TRBJ2-3; 15 bases fit TRBD2. V dropped 2 bases and J dropped 4; count of bases not matched to a gene: 10. Germline V lookup: CDR1 LGHNT, CDR2 FRNRAP. CDR3 size: 19 residues. The CDR3: CASGLPGLAGGRAADTQYF. The CDR3 bases are TGTGCTAGTGGTTTGCCGGGACTAGCGGGAGGCAGGGCGGCAGATACGCAGTATTTT.

The V gene is TRBV19, the J gene TRBJ1-5, with D possibly TRBD1 on 5 matching bases. Trimming stripped 9 bases from V and 1 base from J, with 19 bases between. In germline, CDR1 is LNHDA, CDR2 SQIVND (reference sequence). This CDR3 is 16 amino acids long. Written as DNA, the CDR3 is TGTGCCAGCCGAACAGTGGACGGACAAAGCAATCAGCCCCAGCATTTT. This gives the protein CASRTVDGQSNQPQHF.

The chain is built from TRBV13 and TRBJ1-2, with 11 positions matching TRBD1. There are 15 residues in the CDR3. Looked up from germline, CDR1 is PRHDT and CDR2 is FYEKMQ (reference sequence). Trimming at V came to 2 bases and at J to 4 bases, leaving 3 bases not matched to a gene. The CDR3 DNA sequence: TGTGCCAGCAGCTTATATGGACAGGGGGCCTATGGCTACACCTTC. This translates into CASSLYGQGAYGYTF.

Here the CDR3 DNA reads TGTGCCAGCAGCAATGGGGGGACAGGGTTCACAGATACGCAGTATTTT. Encoded protein: CASSNGGTGFTDTQYF. The chain has TRBV5-4 and TRBJ2-3; TRBD1 matches 9 bases. CDR1 is SGHNT, CDR2 YYREEE, per germline (reference sequence). V gave up 4 bases and J gave up 2 bases; unmatched junction bases: 8. This CDR3 has 16 residues.

This sequence joins TRBV6-1 and TRBJ1-5; no clear D gene. Germline CDR1 reads MNHNS; CDR2 reads SASEGT. This CDR3 region has 15 residues. V was clipped by 3 bases and J by 2 bases, with 11 bases between them. CDR3 residues: CASSDERVGNQPQHF. DNA of the CDR3: TGTGCCAGCAGTGATGAGAGAGTGGGCAATCAGCCCCAGCATTTT.

This rearrangement joins TRBV30 to TRBJ2-2, with TRBD2 identical over 8 bases. Unmatched junction bases numbered 1, after V lost 3 bases and J lost 1 base. This CDR3 has 14 residues. Germline V gene data show CDR1 as GTSNPN and CDR2 as SVGIG (reference sequence). CDR3 region: CAWRGLGNTGELFF. CDR3 nucleotides: TGTGCCTGGAGGGGACTAGGGAACACCGGGGAGCTGTTTTTT.

The chain recombines TRBV7-8 with TRBJ1-5, with a weak D call TRBD1 (5 bases). From germline, CDR1 is SGHVS and CDR2 FQNEAQ. V lost 2 bases to trimming and J lost 2 bases, with 13 bases between them. This CDR3 is 16 amino acids long. CDR3 residues: CASSLMAGYGNQPQHF. Here the CDR3 DNA reads TGTGCCAGCAGCTTAATGGCAGGGTATGGCAATCAGCCCCAGCATTTT.

DNA for the CDR3: TGCGCCAGCAGCTTGTGGTTAGCGGGGTCTAGCTCCTACAATGAGCAGTTCTTC. Translated: CASSLWLAGSSSYNEQFF. The V call is TRBV5-1, the J call TRBJ2-1; TRBD2 matches at 8 bases. The CDR3 consists of 18 residues. The junction had 9 bases not matched to a gene; V was cut back by 1 base and J by 0 bases. The germline V gene encodes CDR1 SGHRS and CDR2 YFSETQ.

This chain uses TRBV4-1 with TRBJ1-1; D is uncertain. CDR1 MGHRA and CDR2 YSYEKL come from the germline V gene. CDR3 length: 15 residues. Trimming stripped 0 bases from V and 4 bases from J, with 12 bases between. The CDR3 loop reads CASSQDVTGGTEAFF. In DNA form, the CDR3 reads TGCGCCAGCAGCCAAGATGTGACCGGCGGCACTGAAGCTTTCTTT.

This chain uses TRBV18 with TRBJ2-2; D call uncertain. Germline V lookup: CDR1 KGHSH, CDR2 LQKENI. Trimming cost V 2 bases and J 6 bases, with 22 bases left between them. The CDR3 spans 18 residues. CDR3 DNA sequence: TGTGCCAGCTCACCAGTTAGTTCCGAGAATTCAATCTCCGGGGAGCTGTTTTTT. Its translation is CASSPVSSENSISGELFF. The complete variable domain, with remaining parts taken from reference TRBV18 and TRBJ2-2, reads NAGVMQNPRHLVRRRGQEARLRCSPMKGHSHVYWYRQLPEEGLKFMVYLQKENIIDESGMPKERFSAEFPKEGPSILRIQQVVRGDSAAYFCASSPVSSENSISGELFFGEGSRLTVL.

A word on this clone: Other DNA sequences within the sample encode an identical CDR3. The chain uses TRBV5-1 and TRBJ2-1; TRBD2 agrees at 7 bases. Germline lookup yields CDR1 SGHRS and CDR2 YFSETQ. V was pared by 2 bases and J by 8 bases, with 4 bases of the junction left unmatched. The CDR3 consists of 13 residues. CDR3 loop: CASSFGGGDEQFF. CDR3 sequence (DNA): TGCGCCAGCAGCTTTGGGGGAGGGGATGAGCAGTTCTTC.

V is TRBV27 and J is TRBJ2-1; no clear D gene. Germline CDR1 is MNHEY and CDR2 is SMNVEV (reference sequence). V was clipped by 3 bases and J by 9 bases, with 18 bases between them. CDR3 length equals 15 residues. Here the CDR3 reads CASSFLSLVSSEQFF. In nucleotides, the CDR3 is TGTGCCAGCAGTTTTCTGAGTTTAGTTTCGTCTGAGCAGTTCTTC.

The chain couples TRBV18 to TRBJ2-5; a weak D match, TRBD1 (6 bases). The J call could be wrong; TRBJ2-7 is a better fit for the DNA end. Per germline, CDR1 KGHSH and CDR2 LQKENI. CDR3 length: 15 residues. The CDR3 DNA reads TGTGCCAGCTCTCCTGACAGGCCAGCTTTCTACGAGCAGTACTTC. Amino acid sequence: CASSPDRPAFYEQYF.

The chain recombines TRBV30 with TRBJ1-1; TRBD1 is a possible D gene (6 bases). CDR3 length equals 13 residues. Trimming took off 1 base at V and 1 base at J, with 7 bases between the two ends. CDR1 is GTSNPN and CDR2 is SVGIG in the germline V gene (reference sequence). CDR3 DNA sequence: TGTGCCTGGAGTGAAGGGGGGAACACTGAAGCTTTCTTT. Its protein is CAWSEGGNTEAFF.